This TCR beta chain was retrieved from a study of T cell repertoires in cytomegalovirus infection. Whole-study context: Recently identified HLA-C-restricted CMV epitopes were among the peptides used. Both a matching HLA type and CMV infection were indicated by public TCR beta signatures. General study results and limits: Across the ex vivo response, the dominant clonotypes were HLA-C-restricted CMV-specific TCR beta clonotypes. Cumulative public TCR beta family frequency identified carriers of CMV plus the relevant HLA.

The CDR3 covers 19 residues. V was pared by 2 bases and J by 6 bases, with 17 bases of the junction left unmatched. Germline V gene data show CDR1 as SEHNR and CDR2 as FQNEAQ (reference sequence). For this clonotype: Its antigen remains unknown.

TCRdb recomputed calls from the reads with MiXCR, one row per CDR3 protein. The table includes fewer than 950,000 distinct CDR3 sequences, 32% detected once. The gene calls are TRBV7-9 and TRBJ2-1, with 9 bases fitting TRBD2. The TCR sequence derives from a human donor in good health (CMV status not recorded). Some clones in this sample may be carry-over from other donors' samples. This specimen was cultured CD8+ T cells from PBMCs, taken from culture after CMV antigen stimulation. This chain's CDR3 is CASSLPPERGDLLGNEQFF. The CDR3 bases are TGTGCCAGCAGCTTACCCCCCGAGCGGGGGGACCTTCTGGGCAATGAGCAGTTCTTC.